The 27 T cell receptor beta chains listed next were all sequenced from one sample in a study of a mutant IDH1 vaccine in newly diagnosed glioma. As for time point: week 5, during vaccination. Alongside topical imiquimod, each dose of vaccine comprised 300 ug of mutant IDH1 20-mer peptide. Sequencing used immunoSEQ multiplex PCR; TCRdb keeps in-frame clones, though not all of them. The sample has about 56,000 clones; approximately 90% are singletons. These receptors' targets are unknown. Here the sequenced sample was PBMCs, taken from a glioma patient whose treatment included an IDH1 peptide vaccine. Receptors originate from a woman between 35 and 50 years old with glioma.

The CDR3 here is CASSDGGAEAFF. In DNA, the CDR3 is TGCGCCAGCAGCGACGGGGGCGCTGAAGCTTTCTTT. The V gene is TRBV5-1, the J gene TRBJ1-1; D is possibly TRBD1 (6 bases). Looked up from germline, CDR1 is SGHRS and CDR2 is YFSETQ. CDR3 length: 12 residues. V was trimmed by 4 bases and J by 6 bases, leaving 10 bases between them.

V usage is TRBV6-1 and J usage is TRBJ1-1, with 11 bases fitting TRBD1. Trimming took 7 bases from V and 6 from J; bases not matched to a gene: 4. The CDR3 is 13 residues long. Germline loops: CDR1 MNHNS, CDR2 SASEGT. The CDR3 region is CASTGQGAAEAFF. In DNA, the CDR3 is TGTGCCAGCACCGGACAGGGGGCGGCTGAAGCTTTCTTT.

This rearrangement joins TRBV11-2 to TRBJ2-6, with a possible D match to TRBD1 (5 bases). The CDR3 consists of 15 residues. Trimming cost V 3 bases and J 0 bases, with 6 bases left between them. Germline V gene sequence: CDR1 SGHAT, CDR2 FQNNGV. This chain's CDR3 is CASSLTDSGANVLTF. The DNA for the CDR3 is TGTGCCAGCAGCTTGACAGACTCTGGGGCCAACGTCCTGACTTTC.

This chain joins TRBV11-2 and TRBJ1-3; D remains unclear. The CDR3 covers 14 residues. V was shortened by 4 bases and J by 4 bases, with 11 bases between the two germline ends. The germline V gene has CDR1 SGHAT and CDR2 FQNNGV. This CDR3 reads CASSSISGGNTIYF. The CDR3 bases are TGTGCCAGCAGCTCCATCTCGGGGGGAAACACCATATATTTT.

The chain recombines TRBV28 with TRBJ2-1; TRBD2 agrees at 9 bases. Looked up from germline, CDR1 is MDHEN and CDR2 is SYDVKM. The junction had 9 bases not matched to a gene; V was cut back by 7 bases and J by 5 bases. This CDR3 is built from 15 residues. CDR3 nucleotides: TGTGCCAGCACACCTGTAGCGGGAGCCCACAATGAGCAGTTCTTC. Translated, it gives CASTPVAGAHNEQFF.

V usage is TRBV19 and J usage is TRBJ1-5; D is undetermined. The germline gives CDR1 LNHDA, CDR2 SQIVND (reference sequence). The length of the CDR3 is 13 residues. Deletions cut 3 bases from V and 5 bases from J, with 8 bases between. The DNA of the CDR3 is TGTGCCAGTAGTATTGGTGGCCATCAGCCCCAGCATTTT. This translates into CASSIGGHQPQHF.

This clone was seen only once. The CDR3: CASSQDDMNTEAFF. CDR3 DNA: TGCGCCAGCAGCCAAGATGATATGAACACTGAAGCTTTCTTT. The genes are TRBV4-3 and TRBJ1-1; D remains ambiguous. The germline gives CDR1 LGHNA, CDR2 YSLEER. V was cut by 0 bases and J by 0 bases, with 5 bases left in between. The CDR3 covers 14 residues.

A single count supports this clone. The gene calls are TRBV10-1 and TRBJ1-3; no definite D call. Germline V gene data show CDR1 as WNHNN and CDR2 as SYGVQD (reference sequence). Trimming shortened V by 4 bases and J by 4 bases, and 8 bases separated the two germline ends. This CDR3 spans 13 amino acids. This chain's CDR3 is CASSGNAGNTIYF. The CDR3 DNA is TGCGCCAGCAGTGGGAATGCGGGAAACACCATATATTTT.

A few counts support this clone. This chain's CDR3 is CASSEQGGQPQHF. The DNA for the CDR3 is TGTGCCAGCAGTGAACAGGGCGGACAGCCCCAGCATTTT. The gene calls are TRBV2 and TRBJ1-5, with TRBD1 as a possible D gene (5 bases). The CDR3 loop spans 13 amino acids. V was cut by 2 bases and J by 7 bases, with 9 bases left in between. Germline CDR1 and CDR2: SNHLY and FYNNEI.

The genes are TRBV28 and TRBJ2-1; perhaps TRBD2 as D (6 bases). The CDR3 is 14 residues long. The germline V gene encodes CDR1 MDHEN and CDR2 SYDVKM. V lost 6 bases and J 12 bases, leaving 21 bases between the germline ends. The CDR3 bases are TGTGCCAGCAGCCGTCCCTCTTGGGGGGAAACGCAGTTCTTC. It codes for CASSRPSWGETQFF.

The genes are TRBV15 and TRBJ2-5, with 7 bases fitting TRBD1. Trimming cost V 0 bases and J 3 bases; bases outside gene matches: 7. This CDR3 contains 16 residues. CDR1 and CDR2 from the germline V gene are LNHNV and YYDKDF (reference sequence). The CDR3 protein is CATSREERTGKETQYF. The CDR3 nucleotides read TGTGCCACCAGCAGAGAGGAACGGACAGGCAAAGAGACCCAGTACTTC.

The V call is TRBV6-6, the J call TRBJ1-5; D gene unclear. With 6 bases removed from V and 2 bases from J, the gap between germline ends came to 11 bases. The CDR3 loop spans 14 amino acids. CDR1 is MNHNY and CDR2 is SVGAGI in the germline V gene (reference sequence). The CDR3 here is CASRYTGGNQPQHF. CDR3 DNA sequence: TGTGCCAGCAGGTACACGGGCGGCAATCAGCCCCAGCATTTT.

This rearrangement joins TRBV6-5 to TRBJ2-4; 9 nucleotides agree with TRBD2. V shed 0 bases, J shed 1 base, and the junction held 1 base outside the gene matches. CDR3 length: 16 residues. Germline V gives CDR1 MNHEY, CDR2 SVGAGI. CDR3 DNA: TGTGCCAGCAGTTACTCTGCGGGGGGGGCCAAAAACATTCAGTACTTC. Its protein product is CASSYSAGGAKNIQYF.

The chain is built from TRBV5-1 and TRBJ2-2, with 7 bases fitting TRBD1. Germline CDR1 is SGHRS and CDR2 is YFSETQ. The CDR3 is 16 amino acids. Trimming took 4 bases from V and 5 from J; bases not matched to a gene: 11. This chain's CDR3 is CASSPNPGQKTGELFF. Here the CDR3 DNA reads TGCGCCAGCAGCCCAAATCCGGGACAGAAGACCGGGGAGCTGTTTTTT.

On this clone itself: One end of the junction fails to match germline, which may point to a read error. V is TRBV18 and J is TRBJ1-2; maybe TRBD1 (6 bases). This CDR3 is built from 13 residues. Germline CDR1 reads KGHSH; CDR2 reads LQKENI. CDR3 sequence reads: CASSSPGALGYTF. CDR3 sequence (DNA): TGTGCCAGCTCATCACCGGGGGCCTTGGGCTACACCTTC.

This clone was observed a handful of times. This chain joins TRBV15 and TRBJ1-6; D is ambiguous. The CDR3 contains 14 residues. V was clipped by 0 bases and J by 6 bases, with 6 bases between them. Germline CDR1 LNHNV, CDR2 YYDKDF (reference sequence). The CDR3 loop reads CATSREKSNSPLHF. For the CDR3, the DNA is TGTGCCACCAGCAGAGAAAAAAGTAATTCACCCCTCCACTTT.

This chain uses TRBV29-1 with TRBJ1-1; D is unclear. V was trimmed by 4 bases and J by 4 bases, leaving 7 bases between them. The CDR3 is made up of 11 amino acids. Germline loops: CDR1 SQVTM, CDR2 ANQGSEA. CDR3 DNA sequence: TGCAGCGTTGTTCGGGGCACTGAAGCTTTCTTT. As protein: CSVVRGTEAFF.

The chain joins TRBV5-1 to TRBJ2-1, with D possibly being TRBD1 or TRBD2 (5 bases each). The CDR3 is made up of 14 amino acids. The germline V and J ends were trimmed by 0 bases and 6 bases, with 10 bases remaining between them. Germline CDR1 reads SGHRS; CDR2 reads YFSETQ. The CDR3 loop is CASSLVGAANEQFF. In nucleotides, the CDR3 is TGCGCCAGCAGCTTGGTCGGGGCAGCCAATGAGCAGTTCTTC.

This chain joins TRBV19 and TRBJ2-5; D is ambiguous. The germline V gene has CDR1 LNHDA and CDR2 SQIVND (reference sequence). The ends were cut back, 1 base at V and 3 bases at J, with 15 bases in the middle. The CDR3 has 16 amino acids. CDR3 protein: CASSIVAVGRKETQYF. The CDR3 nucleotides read TGTGCCAGTAGTATAGTCGCTGTGGGCAGAAAAGAGACCCAGTACTTC.

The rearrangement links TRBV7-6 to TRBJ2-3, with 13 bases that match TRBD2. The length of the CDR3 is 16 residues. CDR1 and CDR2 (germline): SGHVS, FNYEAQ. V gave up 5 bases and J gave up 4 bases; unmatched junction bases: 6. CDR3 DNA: TGTGCCAGCAGCGCCCGACTAGCGGGGGGAGCAGATACGCAGTATTTT. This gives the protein CASSARLAGGADTQYF.

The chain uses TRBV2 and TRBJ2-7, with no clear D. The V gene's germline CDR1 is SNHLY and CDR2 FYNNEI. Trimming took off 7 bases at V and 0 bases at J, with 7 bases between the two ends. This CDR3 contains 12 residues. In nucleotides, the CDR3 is TGTGCCAGCACCTCTTCCTCCTACGAGCAGTACTTC. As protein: CASTSSSYEQYF.

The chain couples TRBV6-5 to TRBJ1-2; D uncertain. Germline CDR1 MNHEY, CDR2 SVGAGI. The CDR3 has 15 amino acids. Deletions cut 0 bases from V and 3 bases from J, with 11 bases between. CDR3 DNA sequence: TGTGCCAGCAGTTACTCGCGAAGGGTGGACTATGGCTACACCTTC. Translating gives CASSYSRRVDYGYTF.

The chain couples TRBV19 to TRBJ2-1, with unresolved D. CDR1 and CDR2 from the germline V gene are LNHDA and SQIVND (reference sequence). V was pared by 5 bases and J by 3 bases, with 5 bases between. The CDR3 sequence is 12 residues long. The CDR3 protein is CASSPGYNEQFF. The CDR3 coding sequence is TGTGCCAGTAGTCCTGGCTACAATGAGCAGTTCTTC.

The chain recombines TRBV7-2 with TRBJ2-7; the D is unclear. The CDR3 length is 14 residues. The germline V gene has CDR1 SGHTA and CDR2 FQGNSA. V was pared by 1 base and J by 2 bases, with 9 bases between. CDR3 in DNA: TGTGCCAGCAGCTTAGGAACCCAGACCTACGAGCAGTACTTC. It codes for CASSLGTQTYEQYF. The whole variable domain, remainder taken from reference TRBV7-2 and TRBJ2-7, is GAGVSQSPSNKVTEKGKDVELRCDPISGHTALYWYRQSLGQGLEFLIYFQGNSAPDKSGLPSDRFSAERTGGSVSTLTIQRTQQEDSAVYLCASSLGTQTYEQYFGPGTRLTVT.

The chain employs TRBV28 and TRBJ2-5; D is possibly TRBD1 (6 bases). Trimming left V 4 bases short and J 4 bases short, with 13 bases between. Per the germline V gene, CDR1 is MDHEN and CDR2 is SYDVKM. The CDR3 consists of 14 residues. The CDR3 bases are TGTGCCAGCAGTTCACAGGGTTTGAGAGAGACCCAGTACTTC. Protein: CASSSQGLRETQYF.

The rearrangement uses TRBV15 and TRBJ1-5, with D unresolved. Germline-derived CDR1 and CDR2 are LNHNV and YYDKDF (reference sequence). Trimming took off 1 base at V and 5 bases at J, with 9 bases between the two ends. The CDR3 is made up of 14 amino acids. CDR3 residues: CATSRAGGDQPQHF. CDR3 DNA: TGTGCCACCAGCAGAGCAGGCGGAGATCAGCCCCAGCATTTT.

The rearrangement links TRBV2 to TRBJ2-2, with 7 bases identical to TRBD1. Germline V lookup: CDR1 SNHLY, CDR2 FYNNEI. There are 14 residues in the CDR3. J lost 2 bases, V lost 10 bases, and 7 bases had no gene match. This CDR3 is CANSWDRNTGELFF. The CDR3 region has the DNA TGTGCCAACTCCTGGGACAGAAACACCGGGGAGCTGTTTTTT.